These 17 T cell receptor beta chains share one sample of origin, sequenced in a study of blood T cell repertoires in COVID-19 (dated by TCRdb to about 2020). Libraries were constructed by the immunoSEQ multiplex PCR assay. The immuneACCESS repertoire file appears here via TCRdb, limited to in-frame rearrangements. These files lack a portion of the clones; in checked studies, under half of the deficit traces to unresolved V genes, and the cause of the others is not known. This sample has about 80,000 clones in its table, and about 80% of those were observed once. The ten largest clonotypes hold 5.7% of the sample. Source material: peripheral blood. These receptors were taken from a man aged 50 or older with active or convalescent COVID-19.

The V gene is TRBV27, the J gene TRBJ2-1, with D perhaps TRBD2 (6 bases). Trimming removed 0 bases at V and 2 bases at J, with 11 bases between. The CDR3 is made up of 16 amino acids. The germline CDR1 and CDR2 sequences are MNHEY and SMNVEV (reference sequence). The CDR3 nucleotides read TGTGCCAGCAGTTTATCCGGGGGAGCCCCCTACAATGAGCAGTTCTTC. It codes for CASSLSGGAPYNEQFF.

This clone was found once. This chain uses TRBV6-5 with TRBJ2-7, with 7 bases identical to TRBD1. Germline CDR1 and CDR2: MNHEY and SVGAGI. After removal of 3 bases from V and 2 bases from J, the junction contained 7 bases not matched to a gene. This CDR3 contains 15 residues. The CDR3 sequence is CASSYNPQGAYEQYF. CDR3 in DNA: TGTGCCAGCAGTTATAATCCTCAGGGGGCCTACGAGCAGTACTTC.

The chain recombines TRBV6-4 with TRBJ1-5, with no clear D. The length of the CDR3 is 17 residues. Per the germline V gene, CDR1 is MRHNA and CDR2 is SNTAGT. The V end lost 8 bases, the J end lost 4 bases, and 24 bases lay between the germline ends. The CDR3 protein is CASLVSRMATRNQPQHF. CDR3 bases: TGTGCCAGCCTAGTGAGCCGGATGGCAACCCGTAATCAGCCCCAGCATTTT.

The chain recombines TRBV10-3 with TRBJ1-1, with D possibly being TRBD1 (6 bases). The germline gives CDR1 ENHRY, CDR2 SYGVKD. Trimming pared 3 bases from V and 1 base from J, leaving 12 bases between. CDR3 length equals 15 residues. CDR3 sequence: CAISDRNRENTEAFF. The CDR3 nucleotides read TGTGCCATCAGTGACCGGAACAGGGAGAACACTGAAGCTTTCTTT.

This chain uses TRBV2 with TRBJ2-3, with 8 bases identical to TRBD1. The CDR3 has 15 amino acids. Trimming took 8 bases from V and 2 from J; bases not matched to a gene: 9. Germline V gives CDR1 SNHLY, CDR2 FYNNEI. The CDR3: CASVGRTGPTDTQYF. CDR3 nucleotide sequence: TGTGCCAGCGTTGGGAGGACAGGGCCCACAGATACGCAGTATTTT.

CDR3 region: CASSIQGNYNSPLHF. In DNA, the CDR3 is TGTGCCAGCAGTATACAGGGAAACTATAATTCACCCCTCCACTTT. The chain links TRBV27 to TRBJ1-6, with D perhaps matching TRBD1 (6 bases). Germline V gene sequence: CDR1 MNHEY, CDR2 SMNVEV (reference sequence). V dropped 5 bases and J dropped 3 bases, with 11 bases sitting between them. This CDR3 is built from 15 residues.

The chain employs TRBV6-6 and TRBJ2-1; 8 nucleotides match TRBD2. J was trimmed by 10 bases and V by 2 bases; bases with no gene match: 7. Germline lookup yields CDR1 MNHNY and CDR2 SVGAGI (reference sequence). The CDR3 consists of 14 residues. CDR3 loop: CASSYVGGAGEQFF. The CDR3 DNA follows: TGTGCCAGCAGTTACGTCGGGGGGGCAGGGGAGCAGTTCTTC.

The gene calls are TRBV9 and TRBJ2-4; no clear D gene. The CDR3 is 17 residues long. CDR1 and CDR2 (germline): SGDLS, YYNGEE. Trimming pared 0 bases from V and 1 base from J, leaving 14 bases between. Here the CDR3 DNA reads TGTGCCAGCAGCGTAGGGCCGCACGACGGGGCCAAAAACATTCAGTACTTC. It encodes CASSVGPHDGAKNIQYF.

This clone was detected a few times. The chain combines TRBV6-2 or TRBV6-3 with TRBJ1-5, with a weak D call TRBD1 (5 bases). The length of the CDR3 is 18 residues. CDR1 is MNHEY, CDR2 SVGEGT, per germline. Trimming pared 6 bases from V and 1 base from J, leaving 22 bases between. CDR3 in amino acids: CASSRPGTGGQSNQPQHF. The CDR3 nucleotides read TGTGCCAGCAGCCGACCTGGAACAGGAGGGCAGAGCAATCAGCCCCAGCATTTT.

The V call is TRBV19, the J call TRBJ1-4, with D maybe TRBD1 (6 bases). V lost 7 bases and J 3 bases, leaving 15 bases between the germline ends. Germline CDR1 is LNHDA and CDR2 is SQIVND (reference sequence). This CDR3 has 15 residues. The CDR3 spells CASTRQVGANEKLFF. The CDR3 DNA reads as TGTGCCAGTACGCGACAGGTCGGGGCTAATGAAAAACTGTTTTTT.

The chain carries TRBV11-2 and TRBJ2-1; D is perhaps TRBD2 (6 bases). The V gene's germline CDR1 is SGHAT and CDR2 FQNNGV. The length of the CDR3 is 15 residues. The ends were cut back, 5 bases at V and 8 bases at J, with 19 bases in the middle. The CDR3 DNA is TGTGCCAGCAGCCCCGGACAAGGTCGGAGGGATGAGCAGTTCTTC. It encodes CASSPGQGRRDEQFF.

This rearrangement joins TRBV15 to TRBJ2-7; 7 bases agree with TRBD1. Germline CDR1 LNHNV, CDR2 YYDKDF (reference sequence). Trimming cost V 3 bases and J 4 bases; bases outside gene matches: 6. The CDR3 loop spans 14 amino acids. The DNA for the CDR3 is TGTGCCACCAGCAGGGATGGCAGGGGGTACGAGCAGTACTTC. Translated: CATSRDGRGYEQYF.

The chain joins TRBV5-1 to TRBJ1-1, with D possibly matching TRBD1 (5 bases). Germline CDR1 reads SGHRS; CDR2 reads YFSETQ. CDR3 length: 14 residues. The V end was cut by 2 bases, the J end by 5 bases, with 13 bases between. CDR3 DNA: TGCGCCAGCAGCTTTTCCAGGGAGGGAACTGAAGCTTTCTTT. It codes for CASSFSREGTEAFF.

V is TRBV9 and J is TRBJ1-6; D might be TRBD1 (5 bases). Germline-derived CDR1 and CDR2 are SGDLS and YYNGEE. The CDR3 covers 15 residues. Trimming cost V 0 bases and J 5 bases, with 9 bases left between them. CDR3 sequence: CASSVEGTDNSPLHF. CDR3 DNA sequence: TGTGCCAGCAGCGTAGAGGGGACTGATAATTCACCCCTCCACTTT.

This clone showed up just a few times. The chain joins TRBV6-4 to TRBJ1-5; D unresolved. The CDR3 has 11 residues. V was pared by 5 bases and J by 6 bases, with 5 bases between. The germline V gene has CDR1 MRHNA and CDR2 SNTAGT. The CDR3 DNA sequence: TGTGCCAGCAGTTGCGGTCAGCCCCAGCATTTT. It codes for CASSCGQPQHF.

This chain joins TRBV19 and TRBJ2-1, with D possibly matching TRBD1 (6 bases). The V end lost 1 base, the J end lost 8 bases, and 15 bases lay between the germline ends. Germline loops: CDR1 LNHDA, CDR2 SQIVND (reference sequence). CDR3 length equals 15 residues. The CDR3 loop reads CASSIADRLKYEQFF. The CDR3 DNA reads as TGTGCCAGTAGTATAGCCGACAGGTTAAAGTATGAGCAGTTCTTC.

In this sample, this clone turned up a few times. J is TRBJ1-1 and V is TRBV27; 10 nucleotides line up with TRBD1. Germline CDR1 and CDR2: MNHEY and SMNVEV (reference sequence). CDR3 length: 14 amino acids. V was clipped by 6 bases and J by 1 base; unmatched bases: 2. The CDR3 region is CASRWDRGNTEAFF. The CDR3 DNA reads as TGTGCCAGCAGGTGGGACAGGGGGAACACTGAAGCTTTCTTT.